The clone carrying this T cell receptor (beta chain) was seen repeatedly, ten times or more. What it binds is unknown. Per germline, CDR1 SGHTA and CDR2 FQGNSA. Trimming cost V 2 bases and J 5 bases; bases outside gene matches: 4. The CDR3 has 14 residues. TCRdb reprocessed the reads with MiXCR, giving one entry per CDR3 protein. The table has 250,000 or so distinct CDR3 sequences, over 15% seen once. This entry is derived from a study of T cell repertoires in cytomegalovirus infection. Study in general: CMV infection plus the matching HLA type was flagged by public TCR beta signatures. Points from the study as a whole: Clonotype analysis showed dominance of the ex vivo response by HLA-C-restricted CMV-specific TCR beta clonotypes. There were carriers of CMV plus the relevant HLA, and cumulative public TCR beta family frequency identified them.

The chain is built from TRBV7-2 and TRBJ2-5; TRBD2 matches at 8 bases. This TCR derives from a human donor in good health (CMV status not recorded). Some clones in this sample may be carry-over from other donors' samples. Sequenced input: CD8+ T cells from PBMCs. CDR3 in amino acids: CASSLRGGPETQYF. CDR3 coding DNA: TGTGCCAGCAGCTTACGGGGGGGGCCCGAGACCCAGTACTTC.